A selection of T cell receptor beta chains follows, all from one sample in a study of human T cells and chemical hapten exposure. TCRdb reprocessed the RACE reads with MiXCR, giving one entry per CDR3 protein. The table includes roughly 94,000 distinct CDR3 sequences, approximately 8.6% detected once. Sequencing was performed on whole blood, taken in connection with sensitization to the hapten diphenylcyclopropenone (DPC). These receptors were obtained from a woman aged 40 to 49 with alopecia areata. Some clones in this sample may be carry-over from other donors' samples. CDR3s include the opening cysteine and the closing phenylalanine or tryptophan. A D gene is named only where the DNA matches it firmly. Expanded clones get a size class; other rows say once, few or many, or leave the size out.

v_call	d_call	clone_size	j_call	cdr3_nt	cdr3_aa
TRBV29-1	.	.	TRBJ2-2	TGCAGCGTCCACCTAATGGCGAACACCGGGGAGCTGTTTTTT	CSVHLMANTGELFF
TRBV18	.	many	TRBJ2-7	TGTGCCAGCTCACCACCGTCGGGCGGGGTCGACGGCGAGCAGTACTTC	CASSPPSGGVDGEQYF
TRBV15	.	many	TRBJ2-6	TGTGCCACCAGCAGGGGGTCTGGGGCCAACGTCCTGACTTTC	CATSRGSGANVLTF
TRBV9	TRBD2	few	TRBJ2-5	TGTGCCAGCAGCCCCCCGGCGGGGGGATGGGAGACCCAGTACTTC	CASSPPAGGWETQYF
TRBV28	.	.	TRBJ1-3	TGTGCCAGCCCGAGGGGTGCCGCCATATATTTT	CASPRGAAIYF
TRBV20-1	TRBD2	.	TRBJ2-7	TGCAGTGCTAGAGATCTTCGACTAGCGGGGTACGAGCAGTACTTC	CSARDLRLAGYEQYF
TRBV7-2	.	.	TRBJ1-1	TGTGCCAGCAGCTACTTCGCTATGTCGGCCGGGGCTTTCTTT	CASSYFAMSAGAFF
TRBV4-1	.	many	TRBJ2-6	TGCGCCAGCAGCCTCTACTCTGGGGCCAACGTCCTGACTTTC	CASSLYSGANVLTF
TRBV11-2	.	many	TRBJ2-2	TGTGCCAGCAGCTACGTACAGGGCACCGGGGAGCTGTTTTTT	CASSYVQGTGELFF
TRBV6-4	.	.	TRBJ2-3	TGTGCCAGCAGTGACACTAGCACAGATACGCAGTATTTT	CASSDTSTDTQYF
TRBV20-1	TRBD1	.	TRBJ2-7	TGCAGTGCTAAGGAACAGGGGACCTACGAGCAGTACTTC	CSAKEQGTYEQYF
TRBV3-2	.	.	TRBJ2-2	TGTGCCAGCAGCCCAACAGGGATTATGGGGGAGCTGTTTTTT	CASSPTGIMGELFF
TRBV12-3/TRBV12-4	.	many	TRBJ2-3	TGTGCCAGCAGTTTATTGCCAGGGGCCCTAAGAGATACGCAGTATTTT	CASSLLPGALRDTQYF
TRBV5-1	.	.	TRBJ2-7	TGCGCCAGCAGCCCGGACGGCTCCTACGAGCAGTACTTC	CASSPDGSYEQYF
TRBV27	TRBD1	few	TRBJ1-4	TGTGCCAGCAAAAAATTCGGGGACAGGGGCTTGTCAACTAATGAAAAACTGTTTTTT	CASKKFGDRGLSTNEKLFF
TRBV18	.	.	TRBJ2-3	TGTGCCAGCTCACTACAGGGTACCGGGACAGATACGCAGTATTTT	CASSLQGTGTDTQYF
TRBV4-1	.	.	TRBJ1-2	TGCGCCAGCAGCCAAGCTGACCCCGGACGCTATGGCTACACCTTC	CASSQADPGRYGYTF
TRBV7-2	TRBD2	many	TRBJ2-1	TGTGCCAGCAGCTTAGCGGCTAGCGGGAACTACAATGAGCAGTTCTTC	CASSLAASGNYNEQFF
TRBV7-9	.	.	TRBJ2-1	TGTGCCAGCAGCTTAGCGAGTGCGGGACCCGCTGATGAGCAGTTCTTC	CASSLASAGPADEQFF
TRBV6-2/TRBV6-3	.	few	TRBJ2-7	TGTGCCAGCAGTTACAGACTAGTAGGCGAGCAGTACTTC	CASSYRLVGEQYF
TRBV30	.	few	TRBJ1-4	TGTGCCTGGAGAAGAGTGACAGGCGGAGAAAAACTGTTTTTT	CAWRRVTGGEKLFF